This T cell receptor beta chain was identified in a study of blood T cell repertoires in COVID-19. Study-level background: Nucleic acid was either cDNA or gDNA, and it came from T cells, B-cell-depleted T cells, or PBMCs.

The age range of participants was about 18 to 100 years, with residence in about 25 US areas. Participants were placed into cohorts based on the clinical history they reported. Original processing methods: Nucleated cell number was recorded as an estimate derived from reference gene primer amplification. Using immunoSEQ multiplex PCR, the repertoire was profiled, and TCRdb retains in-frame clones only, with some absent. V, J and clone size derive from that table, while D and trimming were established from the DNA sequence. The data hold under 200,000 clones, with approximately 80% observed a single time. This clonotype was obtained from a man in his forties or fifties who had recovered from COVID-19. Sequenced input: PBMCs or T cells enriched from blood (not recorded which).

The DNA for the CDR3 is TGCAGCGGACAGGAAGTATCCGGCTACACCTTC. Encoded protein: CSGQEVSGYTF. The genes are TRBV29-1 and TRBJ1-2; D might be TRBD1 (6 bases). CDR1 SQVTM and CDR2 ANQGSEA come from the germline V gene. This CDR3 is 11 amino acids long. Trimming took 7 bases from V and 8 from J, leaving 14 bases between them.